A single sample is the source of the 25 T cell receptor beta chains below, sequenced in a study of blood T cell repertoires in COVID-19. Profiling relied on immunoSEQ multiplex PCR, and the TCRdb table lists in-frame clones only, not all of them. This table has under 300,000 clones, about 88% appearing once. Sequenced input: peripheral blood. Receptors were obtained from a woman aged 40 to 50 who had recovered from COVID-19.

The chain carries TRBV30 and TRBJ1-2; 7 nucleotides agree with TRBD1. Germline-derived CDR1 and CDR2 are GTSNPN and SVGIG (reference sequence). The CDR3 has 14 amino acids. After removal of 2 bases from V and 4 bases from J, the junction contained 7 bases not matched to a gene. The CDR3 spells CAWSPDRVVYGYTF. The CDR3 DNA reads TGTGCCTGGAGTCCTGACAGGGTCGTCTATGGCTACACCTTC.

This clone was seen a few times. The chain recombines TRBV6-5 with TRBJ2-2, with 10 bases fitting TRBD1. The junction had 4 bases not matched to a gene; V was cut back by 4 bases and J by 5 bases. Germline values: CDR1 MNHEY, CDR2 SVGAGI. The CDR3 is 15 amino acids. The DNA of the CDR3 is TGTGCCAGCAGTTTCCGACAGGGGGCGACCGGGGAGCTGTTTTTT. Its translation: CASSFRQGATGELFF.

This chain connects TRBV6-5 to TRBJ2-1; D is uncertain. CDR1 is MNHEY and CDR2 is SVGAGI in the germline V gene. Trimming pared 2 bases from V and 4 bases from J, leaving 9 bases between. There are 14 residues in the CDR3. The DNA for the CDR3 is TGTGCCAGCAGTTACGACCTAGTGTACAATGAGCAGTTCTTC. Translation gives CASSYDLVYNEQFF.

The chain joins TRBV7-9 to TRBJ2-7; D is perhaps TRBD2 (6 bases). Trimming took off 0 bases at V and 2 bases at J, with 14 bases between the two ends. CDR3 length: 16 residues. Germline-derived CDR1 and CDR2 are SEHNR and FQNEAQ (reference sequence). For the CDR3, the DNA is TGTGCCAGCAGCTTAGCCGGGGGAATGTCTCCCTACGAGCAGTACTTC. Its translation is CASSLAGGMSPYEQYF.

The chain employs TRBV19 and TRBJ1-3, with 8 bases lining up with TRBD1. V was pared by 6 bases and J by 0 bases, with 7 bases of the junction left unmatched. CDR3 length equals 16 residues. Germline V gene data show CDR1 as LNHDA and CDR2 as SQIVND (reference sequence). The CDR3: CASSKEGQASGNTIYF. CDR3 nucleotides: TGTGCCAGTAGCAAGGAGGGACAGGCCTCTGGAAACACCATATATTTT.

The J gene is TRBJ1-6, the V gene TRBV6-5, with D perhaps matching TRBD1 (5 bases). The CDR3 is made up of 15 amino acids. V was pared by 6 bases and J by 0 bases, with 9 bases between. Germline CDR1 and CDR2: MNHEY and SVGAGI. The CDR3 sequence is CASRVDSSYNSPLHF. The CDR3 bases are TGTGCCAGCAGAGTCGACAGCTCCTATAATTCACCCCTCCACTTT.

The chain is built from TRBV6-1 and TRBJ1-5, with TRBD1 matching 8 bases. Germline V gene sequence: CDR1 MNHNS, CDR2 SASEGT. There are 16 residues in the CDR3. V dropped 1 base and J dropped 4; count of bases not matched to a gene: 6. This CDR3 is CASSEGTGWSNQPQHF. CDR3 sequence (DNA): TGTGCCAGCAGTGAAGGGACAGGGTGGTCTAATCAGCCCCAGCATTTT.

The chain carries TRBV19 and TRBJ1-3, with 7 bases fitting TRBD1. V was pared by 5 bases and J by 0 bases, with 7 bases of the junction left unmatched. Germline V gene lookup returns CDR1 LNHDA and CDR2 SQIVND (reference sequence). This CDR3 contains 16 residues. This chain's CDR3 is CASSAAGTASGNTIYF. For the CDR3, the DNA is TGTGCCAGTAGTGCGGCCGGGACAGCCTCTGGAAACACCATATATTTT.

The V call is TRBV18, the J call TRBJ1-1; D is unresolved. Trimming removed 3 bases at V and 7 bases at J, with 12 bases between. CDR1 KGHSH and CDR2 LQKENI come from the germline V gene. This CDR3 comprises 13 residues. CDR3 DNA sequence: TGTGCCAGCTCACCGCACCCTGGCAGTGAAGCTTTCTTT. Its translation: CASSPHPGSEAFF.

V and J are TRBV20-1 and TRBJ1-2; tentative D call: TRBD1 (6 bases). From germline, CDR1 is DFQATT and CDR2 SNEGSKA (reference sequence). This CDR3 comprises 15 residues. Trimming left V 3 bases short and J 3 bases short, with 17 bases between. CDR3 sequence reads: CSASPNTGPYYGYTF. Here the CDR3 DNA reads TGCAGTGCTAGTCCAAATACAGGGCCGTACTATGGCTACACCTTC.

V and J are TRBV28 and TRBJ1-5; tentatively, D is TRBD1 (5 bases). The CDR3 runs to 14 residues. Germline V lookup: CDR1 MDHEN, CDR2 SYDVKM. V lost 1 base, J lost 9 bases, and 13 bases lay in between. The CDR3 is CASSLLQGGGPQHF. DNA for the CDR3: TGTGCCAGCAGTTTATTGCAGGGAGGCGGGCCCCAGCATTTT.

The rearrangement uses TRBV20-1 and TRBJ1-1, with D tentatively TRBD1 (6 bases). Per germline, CDR1 DFQATT and CDR2 SNEGSKA (reference sequence). V dropped 6 bases and J dropped 4 bases, with 9 bases sitting between them. This CDR3 has 11 amino acids. CDR3 DNA: TGCAGTGCCTTAGGGGGCACTGAAGCTTTCTTT. Its protein is CSALGGTEAFF.

The J gene is TRBJ2-7, the V gene TRBV21-1; the D segment call TRBD1 is taken from the table without a DNA check. TRBV21-1 represents a pseudogene. The CDR3 length is 16 residues. CDR3 nucleotides: TGTGCCAGCAGCAATCGCAGGAGGGACAGGCACTACGAGCAGTACTTC. Protein product: CASSNRRRDRHYEQYF.

The chain joins TRBV5-1 to TRBJ2-1, with TRBD2 identical over 9 bases. The CDR3 is 14 amino acids. In germline, CDR1 is SGHRS, CDR2 YFSETQ. The J segment lost 6 bases and the V segment lost 5 bases, leaving 6 bases of the junction unmatched. The CDR3 spells CASSTGRGGNEQFF. DNA for the CDR3: TGCGCCAGCAGTACCGGGCGGGGGGGCAATGAGCAGTTCTTC.

This chain links TRBV7-2 with TRBJ2-5, with TRBD2 as a possible D gene (6 bases). The CDR3 is 17 residues long. Trimming removed 2 bases at V and 5 bases at J, with 21 bases between. Germline V gene lookup returns CDR1 SGHTA and CDR2 FQGNSA. The CDR3 nucleotides read TGTGCCAGCAGCTTATCGGAGGGGATCCTCGGTCCGGAGACCCAGTACTTC. It codes for CASSLSEGILGPETQYF.

A note on this clone: In the same sample, other DNA sequences code for this CDR3. The chain uses TRBV7-2 and TRBJ1-5; 8 nucleotides align to TRBD1. V lost 2 bases, J lost 1 base, and 1 base stayed unmatched. CDR3 length: 15 residues. Germline assignment: CDR1 SGHTA and CDR2 FQGNSA. The CDR3 region is CASSLQGASNQPQHF. The CDR3 DNA reads as TGTGCCAGCAGCTTACAGGGGGCAAGCAATCAGCCCCAGCATTTT.

This chain connects TRBV11-2 to TRBJ2-7, with TRBD1 matching 7 bases. The CDR3 loop spans 14 amino acids. The V gene's germline CDR1 is SGHAT and CDR2 FQNNGV. V gave up 3 bases and J gave up 0 bases; unmatched junction bases: 2. The CDR3 sequence: CASSFGDSSYEQYF. CDR3 coding DNA: TGTGCCAGCAGCTTCGGGGACAGCTCCTACGAGCAGTACTTC. The whole variable domain, remainder taken from reference TRBV11-2 and TRBJ2-7, is EAGVAQSPRYKIIEKRQSVAFWCNPISGHATLYWYQQILGQGPKLLIQFQNNGVVDDSQLPKDRFSAERLKGVDSTLKIQPAKLEDSAVYLCASSFGDSSYEQYFGPGTRLTVT.

This clone appeared once. The chain carries TRBV23-1 and TRBJ2-5; 8 bases map to TRBD1. TRBV23-1 counts as an open reading frame of uncertain function. Losses at the gene ends were 4 bases for V and 5 bases for J; bases not matched to a gene: 6. CDR3 length: 14 residues. CDR3 DNA sequence: TGCGCCAGCAGTCCGGCAGGGGGCTGGGAGACCCAGTACTTC. Translating it yields CASSPAGGWETQYF.

The chain links TRBV19 to TRBJ2-1; 8 bases are shared with TRBD2. Germline assignment: CDR1 LNHDA and CDR2 SQIVND (reference sequence). The CDR3 is made up of 19 amino acids. Germline trimming cut 5 bases from V and 0 bases from J; bases unmatched to any gene: 15. The CDR3 bases are TGTGCCAGTAGTCCGCCCTGGACTAGCCTACCATCCTCCTACAATGAGCAGTTCTTC. Its protein is CASSPPWTSLPSSYNEQFF.

This rearrangement joins TRBV19 to TRBJ2-6; D is unclear. Germline values: CDR1 LNHDA, CDR2 SQIVND (reference sequence). This CDR3 has 22 residues. Trimming took 5 bases from V and 3 from J, leaving 32 bases between them. CDR3 DNA: TGTGCCAGTAGTCCCTCCCCTCCGACTGTTCGTGAGTTAGGTGGTGGGGCCAACGTCCTGACTTTC. Its translation is CASSPSPPTVRELGGGANVLTF.

This chain joins TRBV7-6 and TRBJ1-2; possible D gene TRBD1, 6 bases. Deletions cut 3 bases from V and 6 bases from J, with 23 bases between. This CDR3 is built from 17 residues. Germline values: CDR1 SGHVS, CDR2 FNYEAQ. CDR3 in amino acids: CASSLREGVQGIHGYTF. The CDR3, as DNA: TGTGCCAGCAGCTTGCGCGAGGGGGTGCAGGGGATCCATGGCTACACCTTC. The full variable domain, with the rest looked up from reference TRBV7-6 and TRBJ1-2, is GAGVSQSPRYKVTKRGQDVALRCDPISGHVSLYWYRQALGQGPEFLTYFNYEAQQDKSGLPNDRFSAERPEGSISTLTIQRTEQRDSAMYRCASSLREGVQGIHGYTFGSGTRLTVV.

The rearrangement links TRBV12-3 or TRBV12-4 to TRBJ1-2; a possible D gene is TRBD1 (5 bases). Trimming took 6 bases from V and 4 from J, leaving 9 bases between them. The CDR3 runs 12 residues. CDR3 sequence reads: CASRGGVYGYTF. For the CDR3, the DNA is TGTGCCAGCAGGGGGGGGGTCTATGGCTACACCTTC.

The chain couples TRBV7-2 to TRBJ2-2, with 8 bases lining up with TRBD1. V was pared by 1 base and J by 4 bases, with 8 bases of the junction left unmatched. Germline-derived CDR1 and CDR2 are SGHTA and FQGNSA. CDR3 size: 17 residues. The CDR3 sequence is CASSLDSGTGATGELFF. The CDR3 DNA reads as TGTGCCAGCAGCTTAGACTCAGGGACAGGCGCCACCGGGGAGCTGTTTTTT.

The chain is built from TRBV18 and TRBJ2-3, with 8 nucleotides matching TRBD2. This CDR3 has 15 amino acids. CDR1 is KGHSH, CDR2 LQKENI, per germline. V lost 3 bases to trimming and J lost 1 base; unmatched junction nucleotides: 3. The CDR3 loop is CASSPGAGGTDTQYF. In DNA, the CDR3 is TGTGCCAGCTCACCCGGAGCGGGAGGCACAGATACGCAGTATTTT.

The gene calls are TRBV6-2 or TRBV6-3 and TRBJ2-1; TRBD2 aligns across 8 bases. Germline V lookup: CDR1 MNHEY, CDR2 SVGEGT. The CDR3 sequence is 18 residues long. The V gene end was trimmed by 4 bases and the J gene end by 2 bases; junction bases not matched to a gene: 13. Here the CDR3 reads CASSSFFSSGPTYNEQFF. CDR3 coding DNA: TGTGCCAGCAGTTCCTTCTTTTCTAGCGGGCCCACCTACAATGAGCAGTTCTTC.